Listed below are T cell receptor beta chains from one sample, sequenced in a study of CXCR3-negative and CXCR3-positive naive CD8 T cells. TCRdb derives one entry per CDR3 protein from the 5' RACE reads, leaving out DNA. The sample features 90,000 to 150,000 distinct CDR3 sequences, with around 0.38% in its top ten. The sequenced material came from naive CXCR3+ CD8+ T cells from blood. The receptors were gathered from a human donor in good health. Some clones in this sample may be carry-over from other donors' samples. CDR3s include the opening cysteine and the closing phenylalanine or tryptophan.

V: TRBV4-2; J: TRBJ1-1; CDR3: CASSQDWRRAGVNTEAFF
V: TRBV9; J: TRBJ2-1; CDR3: CASSAPFSVFANEQFF
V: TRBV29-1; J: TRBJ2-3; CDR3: CSVEAVGGLDTDTQYF
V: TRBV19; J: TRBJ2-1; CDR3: CASKERLSSYNEQFF
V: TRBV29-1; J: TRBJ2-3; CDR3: CSVEEVGRGFTDTQYF
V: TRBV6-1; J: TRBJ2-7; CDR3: CASTPRGSSYEQYF
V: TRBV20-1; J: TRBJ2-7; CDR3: CSARERRVSYEQYF
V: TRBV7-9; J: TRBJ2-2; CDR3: CASSSHTGELFF
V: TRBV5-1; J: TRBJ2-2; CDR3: CASSPPGTGGSFNTGELFF
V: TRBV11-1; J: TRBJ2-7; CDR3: CASRGARGEQYF
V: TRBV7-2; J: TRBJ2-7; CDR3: CASSLTSGGASYEQYF
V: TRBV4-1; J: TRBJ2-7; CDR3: CASSQQATSGLADEQYF
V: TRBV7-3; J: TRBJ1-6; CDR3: CASSEYSNSPLHF
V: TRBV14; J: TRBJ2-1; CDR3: CASSQDSYGGNEQFF
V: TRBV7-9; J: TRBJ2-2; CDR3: CASSRGQGLIWELFF
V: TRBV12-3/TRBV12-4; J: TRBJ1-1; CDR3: CASSLWGNTEAFF
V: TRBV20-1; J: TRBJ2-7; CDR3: CSARESTGSGYEQYF
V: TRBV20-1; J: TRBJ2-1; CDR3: CSARGGRPFKYNEQFF
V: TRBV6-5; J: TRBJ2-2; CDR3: CASSYLSGGAVGELFF
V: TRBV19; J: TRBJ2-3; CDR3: CATNPGDGTDTQYF
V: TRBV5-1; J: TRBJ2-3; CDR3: CASSLEIASGSTDTQYF
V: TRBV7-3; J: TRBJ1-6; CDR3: CASSLAIGNSPLHF
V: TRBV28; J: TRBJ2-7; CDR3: CASSFASDHYEQYF
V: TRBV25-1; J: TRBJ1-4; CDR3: CASSPGGFEKLFF
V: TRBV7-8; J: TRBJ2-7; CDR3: CASTPMAGPQYEQYF
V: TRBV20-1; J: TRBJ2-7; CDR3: CSAPAEELRSSYEQYF
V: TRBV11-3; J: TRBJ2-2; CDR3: CASSSLPSGGPSGGELFF
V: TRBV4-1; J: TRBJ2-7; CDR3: CASSRTPQGGGYEQYF